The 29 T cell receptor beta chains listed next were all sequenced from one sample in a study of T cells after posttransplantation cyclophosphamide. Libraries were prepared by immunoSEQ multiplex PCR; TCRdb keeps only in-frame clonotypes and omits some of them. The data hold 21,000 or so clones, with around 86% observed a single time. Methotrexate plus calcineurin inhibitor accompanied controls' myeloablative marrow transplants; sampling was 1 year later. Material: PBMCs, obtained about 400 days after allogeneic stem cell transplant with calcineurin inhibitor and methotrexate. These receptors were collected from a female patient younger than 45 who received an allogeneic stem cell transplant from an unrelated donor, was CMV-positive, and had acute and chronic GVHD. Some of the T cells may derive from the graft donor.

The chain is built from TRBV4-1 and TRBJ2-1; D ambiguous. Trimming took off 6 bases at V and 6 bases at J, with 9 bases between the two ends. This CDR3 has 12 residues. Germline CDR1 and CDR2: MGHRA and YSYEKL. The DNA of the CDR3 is TGCGCCAGCAGTATGAGGTTCAATGAGCAGTTCTTC. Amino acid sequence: CASSMRFNEQFF.

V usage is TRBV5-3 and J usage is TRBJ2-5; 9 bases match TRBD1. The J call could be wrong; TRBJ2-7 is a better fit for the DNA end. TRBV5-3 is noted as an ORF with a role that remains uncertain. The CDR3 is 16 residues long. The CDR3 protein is CARSLTPGTGTYEQYF. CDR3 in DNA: TGTGCCAGAAGCTTGACCCCCGGGACAGGGACTTACGAGCAGTACTTC.

CDR3 nucleotides: TGTGCCAGCAGCTTAGCGCGCTTCAGGGCGTCCCCCTACGAGCAGTACTTC. Amino acid sequence: CASSLARFRASPYEQYF. The rearrangement uses TRBV11-1 and TRBJ2-5; D is possibly TRBD1 (5 bases). The DNA end is more similar to TRBJ2-7, so the J call may be wrong. This CDR3 comprises 17 residues. Germline CDR1 reads SGHAT; CDR2 reads FQDESV (reference sequence).

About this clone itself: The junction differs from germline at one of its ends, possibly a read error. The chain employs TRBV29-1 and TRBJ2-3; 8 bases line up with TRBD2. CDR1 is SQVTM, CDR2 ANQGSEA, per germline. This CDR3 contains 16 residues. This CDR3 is CSVEEYSGGVPDTQYF. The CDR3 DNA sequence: TGCAGCGTCGAAGAGTATTCGGGGGGGGTGCCAGATACGCAGTATTTT.

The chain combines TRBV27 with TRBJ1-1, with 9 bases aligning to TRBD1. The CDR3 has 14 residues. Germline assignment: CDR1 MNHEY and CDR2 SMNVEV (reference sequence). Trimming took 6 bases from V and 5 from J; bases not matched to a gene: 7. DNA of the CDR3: TGTGCCAGCAGCCGGACAGGGGTTAGGACTGAAGCTTTCTTT. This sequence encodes CASSRTGVRTEAFF.

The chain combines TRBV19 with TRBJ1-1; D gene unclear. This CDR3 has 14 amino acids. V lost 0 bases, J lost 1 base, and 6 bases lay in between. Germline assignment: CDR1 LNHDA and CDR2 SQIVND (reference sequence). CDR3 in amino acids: CASSIDEGNTEAFF. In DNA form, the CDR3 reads TGTGCCAGTAGTATAGATGAGGGGAACACTGAAGCTTTCTTT.

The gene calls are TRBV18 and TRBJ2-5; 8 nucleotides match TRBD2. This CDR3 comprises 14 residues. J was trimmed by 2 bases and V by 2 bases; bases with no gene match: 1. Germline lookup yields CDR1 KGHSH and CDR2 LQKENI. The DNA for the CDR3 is TGTGCCAGCTCACCAACTAGCGGTCAAGAGACCCAGTACTTC. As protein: CASSPTSGQETQYF.

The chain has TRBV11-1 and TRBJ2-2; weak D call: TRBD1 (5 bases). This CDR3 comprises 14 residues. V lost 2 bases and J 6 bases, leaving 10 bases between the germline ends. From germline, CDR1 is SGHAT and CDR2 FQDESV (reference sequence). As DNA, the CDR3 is TGTGCCAGCAGCTTACAGGGTAAAGCCGGGGAGCTGTTTTTT. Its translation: CASSLQGKAGELFF.

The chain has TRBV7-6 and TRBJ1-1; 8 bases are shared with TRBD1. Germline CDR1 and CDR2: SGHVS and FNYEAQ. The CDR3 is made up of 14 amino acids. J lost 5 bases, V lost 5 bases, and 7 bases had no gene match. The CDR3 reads CASSLQGGSTEAFF. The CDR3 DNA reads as TGTGCCAGCAGCCTACAGGGGGGAAGTACTGAAGCTTTCTTT.

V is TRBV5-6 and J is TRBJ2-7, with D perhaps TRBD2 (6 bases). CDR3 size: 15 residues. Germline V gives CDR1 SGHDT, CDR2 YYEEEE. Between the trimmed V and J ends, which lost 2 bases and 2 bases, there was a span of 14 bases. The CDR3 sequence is CASSFVAGSPYEQYF. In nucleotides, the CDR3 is TGTGCCAGCAGCTTCGTCGCGGGATCCCCCTACGAGCAGTACTTC. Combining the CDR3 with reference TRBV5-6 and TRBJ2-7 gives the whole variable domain DAGVTQSPTHLIKTRGQQVTLRCSPKSGHDTVSWYQQALGQGPQFIFQYYEEEERQRGNFPDRFSGHQFPNYSSELNVNALLLGDSALYLCASSFVAGSPYEQYFGPGTRLTVT.

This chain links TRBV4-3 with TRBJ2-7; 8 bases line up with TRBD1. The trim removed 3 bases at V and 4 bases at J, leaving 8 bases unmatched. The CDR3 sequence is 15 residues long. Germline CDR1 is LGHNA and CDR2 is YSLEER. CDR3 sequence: CASSQNYQGAYEQYF. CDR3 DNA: TGCGCCAGCAGCCAGAATTACCAGGGGGCTTACGAGCAGTACTTC.

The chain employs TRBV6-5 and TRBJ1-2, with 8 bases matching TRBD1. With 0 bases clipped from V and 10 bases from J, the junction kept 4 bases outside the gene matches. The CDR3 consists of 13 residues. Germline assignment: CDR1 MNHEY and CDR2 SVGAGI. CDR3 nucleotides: TGTGCCAGCAGTTACTCTCAGGGGGCTTACTACACCTTC. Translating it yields CASSYSQGAYYTF.

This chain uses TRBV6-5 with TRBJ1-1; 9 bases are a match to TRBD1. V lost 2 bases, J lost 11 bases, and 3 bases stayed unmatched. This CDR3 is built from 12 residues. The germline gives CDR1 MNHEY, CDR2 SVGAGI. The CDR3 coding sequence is TGTGCCAGCAGTTACGACAGGGGGGCCGCTTTCTTT. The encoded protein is CASSYDRGAAFF.

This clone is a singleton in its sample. CDR3 amino acids: CASSLGGNQETQYF. The CDR3 DNA follows: TGTGCCAGCAGCCTCGGGGGGAACCAAGAGACCCAGTACTTC. The chain recombines TRBV7-3 with TRBJ2-5; 7 bases map to TRBD2. V dropped 5 bases and J dropped 0; count of bases not matched to a gene: 3. There are 14 residues in the CDR3. Germline assignment: CDR1 SGHTA and CDR2 FQGTGA. Together with reference TRBV7-3 and TRBJ2-5, the CDR3 gives the full variable domain: GAGVSQTPSNKVTEKGKYVELRCDPISGHTALYWYRQSLGQGPEFLIYFQGTGAADDSGLPNDRFFAVRPEGSVSTLKIQRTERGDSAVYLCASSLGGNQETQYFGPGTRLLVL.

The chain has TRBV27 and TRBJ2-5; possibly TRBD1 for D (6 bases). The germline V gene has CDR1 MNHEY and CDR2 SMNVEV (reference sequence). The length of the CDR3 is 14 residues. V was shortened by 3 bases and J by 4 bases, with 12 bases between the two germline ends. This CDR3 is CASSFVGARETQYF. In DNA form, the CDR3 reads TGTGCCAGCAGTTTCGTGGGGGCGCGAGAGACCCAGTACTTC.

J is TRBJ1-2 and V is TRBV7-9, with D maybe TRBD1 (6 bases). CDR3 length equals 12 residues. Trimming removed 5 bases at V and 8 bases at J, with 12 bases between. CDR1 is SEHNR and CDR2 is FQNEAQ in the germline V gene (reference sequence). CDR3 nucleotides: TGTGCCAGCAGCCATTCAGGGGTAGGCTACACCTTC. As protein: CASSHSGVGYTF.

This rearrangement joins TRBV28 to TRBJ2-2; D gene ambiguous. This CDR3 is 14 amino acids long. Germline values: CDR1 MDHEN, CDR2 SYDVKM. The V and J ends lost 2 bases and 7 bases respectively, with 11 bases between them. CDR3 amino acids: CASSLPQDHGELFF. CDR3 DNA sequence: TGTGCCAGCAGTTTACCGCAGGATCACGGGGAGCTGTTTTTT.

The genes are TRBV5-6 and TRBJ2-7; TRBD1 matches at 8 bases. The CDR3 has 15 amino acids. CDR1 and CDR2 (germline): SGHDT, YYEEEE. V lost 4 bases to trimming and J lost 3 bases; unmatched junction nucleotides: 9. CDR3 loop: CASSPGQGVFYEQYF. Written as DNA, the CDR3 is TGTGCCAGCAGCCCCGGACAGGGCGTATTCTACGAGCAGTACTTC. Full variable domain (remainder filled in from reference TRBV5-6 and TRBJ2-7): DAGVTQSPTHLIKTRGQQVTLRCSPKSGHDTVSWYQQALGQGPQFIFQYYEEEERQRGNFPDRFSGHQFPNYSSELNVNALLLGDSALYLCASSPGQGVFYEQYFGPGTRLTVT.

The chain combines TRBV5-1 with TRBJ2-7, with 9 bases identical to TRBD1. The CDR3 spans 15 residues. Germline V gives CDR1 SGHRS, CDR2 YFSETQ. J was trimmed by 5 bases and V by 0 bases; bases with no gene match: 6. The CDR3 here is CASSLAPGQGNEQYF. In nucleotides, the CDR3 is TGCGCCAGCAGCTTGGCCCCGGGACAGGGCAACGAGCAGTACTTC.

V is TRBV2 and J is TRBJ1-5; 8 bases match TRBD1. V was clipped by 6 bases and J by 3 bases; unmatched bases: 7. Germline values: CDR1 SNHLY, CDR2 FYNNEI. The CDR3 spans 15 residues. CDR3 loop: CASRWGQENNQPQHF. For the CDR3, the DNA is TGTGCCAGCAGATGGGGACAGGAGAACAATCAGCCCCAGCATTTT.

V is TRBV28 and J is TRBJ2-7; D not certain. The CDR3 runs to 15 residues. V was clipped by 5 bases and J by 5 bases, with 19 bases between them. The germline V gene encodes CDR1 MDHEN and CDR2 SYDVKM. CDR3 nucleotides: TGTGCCAGCAGTCTAAGACTTTGGAGCCCCCACGAGCAGTACTTC. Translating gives CASSLRLWSPHEQYF.

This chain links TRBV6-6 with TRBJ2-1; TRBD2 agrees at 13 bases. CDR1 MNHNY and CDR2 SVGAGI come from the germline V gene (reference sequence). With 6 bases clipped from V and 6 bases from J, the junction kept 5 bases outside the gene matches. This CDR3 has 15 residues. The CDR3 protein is CASRPWTSGGNEQFF. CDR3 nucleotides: TGTGCCAGCAGGCCCTGGACTAGCGGGGGCAATGAGCAGTTCTTC.

CDR3 bases: TGCGCCAGCAGTTTTGACAGGAACACTGAAGCTTTCTTT. Translated: CASSFDRNTEAFF. The genes are TRBV5-1 and TRBJ1-1, with D maybe TRBD1 (5 bases). Germline lookup yields CDR1 SGHRS and CDR2 YFSETQ. The CDR3 totals 13 residues. V lost 5 bases and J lost 1, with 9 bases in between.

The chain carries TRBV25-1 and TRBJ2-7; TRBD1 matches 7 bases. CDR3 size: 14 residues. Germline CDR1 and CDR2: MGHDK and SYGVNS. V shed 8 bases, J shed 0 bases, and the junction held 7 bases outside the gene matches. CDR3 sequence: CASCQAGGSYEQYF. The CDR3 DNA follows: TGTGCCAGCTGCCAAGCAGGGGGCTCCTACGAGCAGTACTTC.

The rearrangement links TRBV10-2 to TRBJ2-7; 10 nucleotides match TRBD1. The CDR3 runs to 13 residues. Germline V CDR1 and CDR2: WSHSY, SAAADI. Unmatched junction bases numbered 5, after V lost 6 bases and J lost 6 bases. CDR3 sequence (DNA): TGCGCCAGCAGCCCCCGGACAGGGGGCGAGCAGTACTTC. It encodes CASSPRTGGEQYF.

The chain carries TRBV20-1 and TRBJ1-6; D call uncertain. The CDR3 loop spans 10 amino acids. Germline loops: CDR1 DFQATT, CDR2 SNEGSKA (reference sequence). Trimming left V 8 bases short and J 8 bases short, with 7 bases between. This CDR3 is CSPGYSPLHF. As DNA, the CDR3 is TGCAGTCCCGGGTATTCACCCCTCCACTTT.

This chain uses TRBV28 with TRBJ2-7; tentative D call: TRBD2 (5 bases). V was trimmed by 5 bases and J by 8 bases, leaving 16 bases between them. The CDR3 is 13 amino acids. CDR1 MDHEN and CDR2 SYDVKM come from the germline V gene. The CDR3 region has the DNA TGTGCCAGCAGTCCTGCTGGCGGGTGGAAGCAGTACTTC. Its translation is CASSPAGGWKQYF.

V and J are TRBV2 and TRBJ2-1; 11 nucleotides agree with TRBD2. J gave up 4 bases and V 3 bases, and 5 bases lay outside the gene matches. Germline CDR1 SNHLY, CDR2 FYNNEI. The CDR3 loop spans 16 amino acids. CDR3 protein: CASSEWTSGLYNEQFF. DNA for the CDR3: TGTGCCAGCAGTGAGTGGACTAGCGGGCTTTACAATGAGCAGTTCTTC. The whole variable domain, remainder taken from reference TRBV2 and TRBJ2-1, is EPEVTQTPSHQVTQMGQEVILRCVPISNHLYFYWYRQILGQKVEFLVSFYNNEISEKSEIFDDQFSVERPDGSNFTLKIRSTKLEDSAMYFCASSEWTSGLYNEQFFGPGTRLTVL.

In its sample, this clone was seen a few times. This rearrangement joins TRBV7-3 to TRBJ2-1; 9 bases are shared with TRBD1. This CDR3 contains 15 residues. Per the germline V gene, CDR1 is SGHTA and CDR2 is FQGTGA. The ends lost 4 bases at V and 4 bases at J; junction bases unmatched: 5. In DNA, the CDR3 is TGTGCCAGCAGCTCAGGACAGGGGCTGTACAATGAGCAGTTCTTC. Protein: CASSSGQGLYNEQFF.